The entry below describes one TCR beta chain. This sample stems from a study of T cell responses to AZD1222 COVID-19 vaccine. Trimming cost V 5 bases and J 2 bases; bases outside gene matches: 3. Germline loops: CDR1 MDHEN, CDR2 SYDVKM. This CDR3 comprises 15 residues. Profiled with immunoSEQ multiplex PCR; TCRdb holds only in-frame clones, not every one. The sample comprises approximately 61,000 clones, approximately 85% of which are singletons, and roughly 27% rests with the top ten. The sequencing here drew on peripheral blood, taken 28 days after the second AZD1222 dose. V gene TRBV28 combines with J gene TRBJ2-7; TRBD2 matches at 13 bases. This receptor was taken from an adult who received the AZD1222 COVID-19 vaccine. For the CDR3, the DNA is TGTGCCAGCAGTCCCGGGACTAGCGGGGCCTACGAGCAGTACTTC. This encodes CASSPGTSGAYEQYF. Looking up the rest from reference TRBV28 and TRBJ2-7 gives the full variable domain: DVKVTQSSRYLVKRTGEKVFLECVQDMDHENMFWYRQDPGLGLRLIYFSYDVKMKEKGDIPEGYSVSREKKERFSLILESASTNQTSMYLCASSPGTSGAYEQYFGPGTRLTVT.